Shown below are 5 T cell receptor beta chains from a single sample sequenced in a study of vaccination and CD4 T cells after COVID-19. An Oncomine TCR Beta short-read assay was used to sequence the DNA from cultured CD4+ T cells. TCRdb analysed the PCR reads with MiXCR anew, one entry per CDR3 protein. This sample carries about 20,000 distinct CDR3 sequences, 56% of them seen once, and the ten largest clones take around a tenth. No antigens are known for them. Treatment: 10-day PBMC culture with coronavirus spike peptide pools or control peptides (ViraFEST assay). The specimen was CD4+ T cells from blood, cultured in vitro. These TCRs come from a human donor who had recovered from COVID-19.

V usage is TRBV7-8 and J usage is TRBJ2-2, with D possibly TRBD1 on 6 matching bases. The germline CDR1 and CDR2 sequences are SGHVS and FQNEAQ. Deletions cut 4 bases from V and 6 bases from J, with 15 bases between. The CDR3 covers 15 residues. The CDR3 DNA reads as TGTGCCAGCAGCTACAGGGTAGTACGGTCCGGGGAGCTGTTTTTT. It encodes CASSYRVVRSGELFF. The full variable domain, its missing parts supplied by reference TRBV7-8 and TRBJ2-2, is GAGVSQSPRYKVAKRGQDVALRCDPISGHVSLFWYQQALGQGPEFLTYFQNEAQLDKSGLPSDRFFAERPEGSVSTLKIQRTQQEDSAVYLCASSYRVVRSGELFFGEGSRLTVL.

This clonotype was seen more than once but under ten times. V and J are TRBV20-1 and TRBJ1-1; perhaps TRBD1 as D (6 bases). Per the germline V gene, CDR1 is DFQATT and CDR2 is SNEGSKA (reference sequence). The CDR3 contains 17 residues. The V and J ends lost 0 bases and 8 bases respectively, with 25 bases between them. This CDR3 reads CSARDPQRGGDSGEAFF. In nucleotides, the CDR3 is TGCAGTGCTAGAGATCCGCAGAGGGGGGGAGATAGTGGGGAAGCTTTCTTT.

This chain uses TRBV7-6 with TRBJ1-2, with D possibly matching TRBD1 (6 bases). Germline CDR1 and CDR2: SGHVS and FNYEAQ. The V and J ends lost 4 bases and 8 bases respectively, with 14 bases between them. The length of the CDR3 is 13 residues. In DNA, the CDR3 is TGTGCCAGCAGCTCGCAGGGGTCCGGGGGCTACACCTTC. Protein sequence: CASSSQGSGGYTF.

The V call is TRBV20-1, the J call TRBJ1-6, with D possibly TRBD1 on 5 matching bases. Germline V gene data show CDR1 as DFQATT and CDR2 as SNEGSKA (reference sequence). The CDR3 is made up of 14 amino acids. V lost 3 bases and J lost 7, with 13 bases in between. The CDR3 DNA sequence: TGCAGTGCTAGCGACAGAACCTGGAATTCACCCCTCCACTTT. As protein: CSASDRTWNSPLHF.

The rearrangement links TRBV28 to TRBJ1-2; TRBD1 might be the D (5 bases). V was trimmed by 1 base and J by 6 bases, leaving 12 bases between them. CDR3 size: 14 residues. CDR1 is MDHEN, CDR2 SYDVKM, per germline. CDR3 sequence reads: CASSLLLGTHGYTF. The CDR3 nucleotides read TGTGCCAGCAGTTTATTGTTAGGGACCCATGGCTACACCTTC.